This is a list of T cell receptor beta chains from one sample in a study of T cells after yellow fever vaccination. MiXCR was run by TCRdb on the 5' RACE reads, yielding one entry per CDR3 protein. The sample includes under 400,000 distinct CDR3 sequences, 12% of them seen just once. Sequencing was performed on CD4+ T cells sorted from PBMCs, taken 15 days after the yellow fever booster vaccination. The origin of the receptors is a man younger than 35 who received the YFV17D yellow fever vaccine. Both conserved end residues are part of each CDR3. D genes are given only for firm matches. Expanded clones are given a class, and other clones once, few, many or no size at all.

TRBJ2-5	TRBD2	few	TRBV4-2	TGTGCCAGCAGCCAGTTCAGGACTAGCGGGGGACTCCAAGAGACCCAGTACTTC	CASSQFRTSGGLQETQYF
TRBJ2-1	TRBD2	NA	TRBV12-3/TRBV12-4	TGTGCCAGCAGTTTCCGCGCGGGGGGGTCAGATGAGCAGTTCTTC	CASSFRAGGSDEQFF
TRBJ2-3	NA	medium-sized	TRBV5-1	TGTGCCAGCAGCTTAGCGGGCACAGATACGCAGTATTTT	CASSLAGTDTQYF
TRBJ2-5	NA	NA	TRBV7-9	TGTGCCAGCAGCTTAGGCGGGGGCCCCGAGACCCAGTACTTC	CASSLGGGPETQYF
TRBJ2-7	NA	few	TRBV6-9	TGTGCCAGCAGTTCAACAGCTTCCTACGAGCAGTACTTC	CASSSTASYEQYF
TRBJ1-4	NA	NA	TRBV9	TGTGCCAGCAGCTCACAAGGGGGAGGGGAAAAACTGTTTTTT	CASSSQGGGEKLFF
TRBJ2-4	NA	many	TRBV19	TGTGCCAGTCGTAGCCGTTTGAAGGAAAACATTCAGTACTTC	CASRSRLKENIQYF
TRBJ2-7	TRBD2	few	TRBV20-1	TGCAGTGCCACGAGCGGGGGGGCCGTCCACGAGCAGTACTTC	CSATSGGAVHEQYF
TRBJ1-2	TRBD1	few	TRBV7-9	TGTGCCAGCAGCTTTCGCGACAGAGACAGGGACAACACCTTC	CASSFRDRDRDNTF
TRBJ1-6	NA	few	TRBV27	TGTGCCAGCAGGTTCCCCGAGAATTCACCCCTCCACTTT	CASRFPENSPLHF
TRBJ1-4	NA	NA	TRBV19	TGTGCCAGTAAGGAGGGGCGAAGACTGTTTTTT	CASKEGRRLFF
TRBJ2-5	TRBD1	many	TRBV7-2	TGTGCCAGCAGCTTAGGTGGACAGGGCCAAGAGACCCAGTACTTC	CASSLGGQGQETQYF
TRBJ1-4	NA	few	TRBV5-1	TGCGCCAGCAGTATTAGGGACGGAGTTAATGAAAAACTGTTTTTT	CASSIRDGVNEKLFF
TRBJ2-3	NA	NA	TRBV5-4	TGTGCCAGCAGCTTGGTTCTTGCCCAAAGCACAGATACGCAGTATTTT	CASSLVLAQSTDTQYF
TRBJ2-1	NA	few	TRBV6-6	TGTGCCAGCAGTTACCGGGCTGCAATGGCGATCTTC	CASSYRAAMAIF
TRBJ2-2	TRBD2	NA	TRBV9	TGTGCCAGCAGCGCGACTAGCGGGGGGGATGGCACCGGGGAGCTGTTTTTT	CASSATSGGDGTGELFF
TRBJ2-2	NA	few	TRBV29-1	TGCAGCGCCGGGACAACGAACACCGGGGAGCTGTTTTTT	CSAGTTNTGELFF
TRBJ2-5	TRBD2	NA	TRBV28	TGTGCCAGCAGTTTGGTCGGGGGGGCCGAAGAGACCCAGTACTTC	CASSLVGGAEETQYF
TRBJ1-1	NA	NA	TRBV10-3	TGTGCCATTACAGACGGAAACACTGAAGCTTTCTTT	CAITDGNTEAFF
TRBJ2-2	NA	NA	TRBV7-9	TGTGCCAGCAGCTTATACGGGGACCCGGCCGGGGAGCTGTTTTTT	CASSLYGDPAGELFF
TRBJ2-3	TRBD1	few	TRBV5-4	TGTGCCAGCAGCACCCCCACGACAGGGAGCACAGATACGCAGTATTTT	CASSTPTTGSTDTQYF
TRBJ2-7	TRBD2	NA	TRBV4-2	TGTGCCAGCAGCCAAGAACTAGCGGAGGGTATCTACGAGCAGTACTTC	CASSQELAEGIYEQYF
TRBJ2-7	TRBD1	many	TRBV7-8	TGTGCCAGCAGCTTCCCCGGGACAGGGAGAAACGAGCAGTACTTC	CASSFPGTGRNEQYF
TRBJ2-2	TRBD2	NA	TRBV11-1	TGTGCCAGCAGCTTACACCCCGGGGGGGCCGGAGTCGGGGAGCTGTTTTTT	CASSLHPGGAGVGELFF
TRBJ1-2	NA	NA	TRBV7-9	TGTGCCAGCACCGTTTGGGGTGGCTACACCTTC	CASTVWGGYTF
TRBJ1-2	NA	NA	TRBV6-6	TGTGCCAGCAGTTACGTGGACTACACCTTC	CASSYVDYTF
TRBJ1-1	NA	few	TRBV29-1	TGCAGCGCCAGGACAGCGAACACTGAAGCTTTCTTT	CSARTANTEAFF
TRBJ2-5	NA	NA	TRBV9	TGTGCCAGCAGCGTAGTGGGGGGGGCCTCTCTTGGGGCCCAGTACTTC	CASSVVGGASLGAQYF
TRBJ2-1	NA	few	TRBV11-1	TGTGCCAGCAGCTTAGGCCTCAAAGGTGGCGCCTACAATGAGCAGTTCTTC	CASSLGLKGGAYNEQFF
TRBJ2-2	TRBD1	NA	TRBV7-9	TGTGCCAGCAACTCAGCTCCGGGACAGGGGAATCACGGGGAGCTGTTTTTT	CASNSAPGQGNHGELFF
TRBJ2-5	TRBD1	few	TRBV3-1	TGTGCCAGCAGCAGGGGACAGGGGACCCAAGAGACCCAGTACTTC	CASSRGQGTQETQYF
TRBJ2-5	NA	many	TRBV28	TGTGCCAGCAGTTTTCGGGGTGGAGAGACCCAGTACTTC	CASSFRGGETQYF
TRBJ2-5	NA	NA	TRBV19	TGTGCCAGTAGTCGTCTAGCGCAAGAGACCCAGTACTTC	CASSRLAQETQYF
TRBJ2-2	TRBD1	few	TRBV6-5	TGTGCCAGCAGTAGCAAGTACAGGGGAACCGGGGAGCTGTTTTTT	CASSSKYRGTGELFF
TRBJ2-6	NA	NA	TRBV12-3/TRBV12-4	TGTGCCAGCGACCTGGGGGGATTAGGGGCCAACGTCCTGACTTTC	CASDLGGLGANVLTF
TRBJ2-5	NA	NA	TRBV7-2	TGTGCCAGCAGCTCGGGGACGGATCAAGAGACCCAGTACTTC	CASSSGTDQETQYF
TRBJ2-2	NA	few	TRBV3-1	TGTGCCAGCAGCCAGAGGCACACCGGGGAGCTGTTTTTT	CASSQRHTGELFF
TRBJ2-5	NA	NA	TRBV4-2	TGTGCCAGCAGCCAAGGCCGGCTAGCAGAGACCCAGTACTTC	CASSQGRLAETQYF
TRBJ2-7	TRBD1	few	TRBV29-1	TGCAGCGTTGTCTGGGGGACAGGGGTTTCCTACGAGCAGTACTTC	CSVVWGTGVSYEQYF
TRBJ2-5	NA	few	TRBV6-5	TGTGCCAGCGCGGCGAGACTCCCCCGCCGGGCCCAGTACTTC	CASAARLPRRAQYF
TRBJ1-4	NA	NA	TRBV9	TGTGCCAGCAGCGTAGTGCAGGGAGGTAATGAAAAACTGTTTTTT	CASSVVQGGNEKLFF
TRBJ2-7	NA	NA	TRBV3-1	TGTGCCAGCAGCCAAGTTTTCGGAGGGGAGCAGTACTTC	CASSQVFGGEQYF
TRBJ2-5	NA	NA	TRBV5-1	TGCGCCAGCAGCCCGCGGACAGATCAAGAGACCCAGTACTTC	CASSPRTDQETQYF
TRBJ2-1	TRBD1	few	TRBV28	TGTGCCAGCACGGCCCTCGAGACAGGGGGTTTCGATGAGCAGTTCTTC	CASTALETGGFDEQFF
TRBJ2-1	TRBD2	few	TRBV11-3	TGTGCCAATGGACTAGGGTGGGGTGAGCAGTTCTTC	CANGLGWGEQFF
TRBJ2-3	NA	few	TRBV7-2	TGTGCCAGCGGACTGATGAGCGTGGCAGATACGCAGTATTTT	CASGLMSVADTQYF
TRBJ2-5	TRBD1	NA	TRBV5-1	TGCGCCAGCAGCTTCGGACAGGGGGCCCAAGAGACCCAGTACTTC	CASSFGQGAQETQYF
TRBJ2-1	NA	NA	TRBV18	TGTGCCAGCTCACCGTCGGCAGGGGGGTACAATGAGCAGTTCTTC	CASSPSAGGYNEQFF
TRBJ2-5	NA	many	TRBV9	TGTGCCAGCAGCGCCGGGACACAGGGCGAGACCCAGTACTTC	CASSAGTQGETQYF
TRBJ1-5	NA	few	TRBV5-1	TGCGCCAGCAGCGCGATAGGGGAACGCAATCAGCCCCAGCATTTT	CASSAIGERNQPQHF
TRBJ1-5	TRBD1	many	TRBV24-1	TGTGCCACCAGTGAGTGGGACAGACCTATCGATCAGCCCCAGCATTTT	CATSEWDRPIDQPQHF
TRBJ1-2	TRBD1	many	TRBV29-1	TGCAGCGGAAAATCCGGACAGGGCGATGGCTACACCTTC	CSGKSGQGDGYTF
TRBJ2-3	TRBD2	few	TRBV5-1	TGCGCCAGCAGCCATAAACTAGCGGATAAGCGCACAGATACGCAGTATTTT	CASSHKLADKRTDTQYF
TRBJ2-3	TRBD2	NA	TRBV20-1	TGCAGTGCTACACTAGCGGGGAGACCGGATACGCAGTATTTT	CSATLAGRPDTQYF
TRBJ1-2	TRBD1	few	TRBV6-5	TGTGCCAGCAACCGAGGACAGGGGGCGGGAGGCTACACCTTC	CASNRGQGAGGYTF
TRBJ1-1	NA	NA	TRBV27	TGTGCCAGCAGTACGCGGAAGGGGAACACTGAAGCTTTCTTT	CASSTRKGNTEAFF
TRBJ2-1	NA	few	TRBV6-6	TGTGCCAGCAGTTACGGTCAGGCCCGTGGGAATGAGCAGTTCTTC	CASSYGQARGNEQFF
TRBJ1-3	TRBD1	NA	TRBV12-3/TRBV12-4	TGTGCCAGCGGACACAGGGGGGTTCCATATTTT	CASGHRGVPYF
TRBJ2-3	NA	few	TRBV5-1	TGCGCCAGCAGCTTGGCCCCAGGCGGTACAGATACGCAGTATTTT	CASSLAPGGTDTQYF
TRBJ2-6	NA	few	TRBV7-8	TGTGCCGGGAAGGGTGTTCGGACTGGGGCCAACGTCCTGACTTTC	CAGKGVRTGANVLTF